Listed below are T cell receptor beta chains from one sample, sequenced in a study of T cell responses to AZD1222 COVID-19 vaccine. Method: immunoSEQ multiplex PCR; TCRdb's copy keeps in-frame clones and lacks some. The table includes 70,000 or so clones, approximately 88% detected once. The sample here was peripheral blood, taken on day 0 of AZD1222 vaccination. Receptor source: an adult in good health. Each CDR3 is given with its conserved first and last residue. D genes are given only for firm matches. Clone size is given for some rows only: seen once, a few or many times, or a class if the clone is expanded.

J: TRBJ2-1; size: -; V: TRBV7-9; D: -; DNA: TGTGCCAGCAGCTTAGGGGGTGAGCAGTTCTTC; CDR3: CASSLGGEQFF
J: TRBJ2-1; size: -; V: TRBV7-9; D: -; DNA: TGTGCCAGCAGCCTTCTTGTGAACGGCAATGAGCAGTTCTTC; CDR3: CASSLLVNGNEQFF
J: TRBJ1-6; size: once; V: TRBV7-3; D: TRBD1; DNA: TGTGCCAGCAGCCAAGGACAGGGGATGAATTCACCCCTCCACTTT; CDR3: CASSQGQGMNSPLHF
J: TRBJ1-5; size: -; V: TRBV4-3; D: -; DNA: TGCGCCAGCAGCCAAGACAGGGATCAGCCCCAGCATTTT; CDR3: CASSQDRDQPQHF
J: TRBJ2-7; size: once; V: TRBV5-1; D: TRBD1; DNA: TGCGCCAGCAGCGCTAATACCGGGACAGAGGTGTACGAGCAGTACTTC; CDR3: CASSANTGTEVYEQYF
J: TRBJ2-5; size: -; V: TRBV24-1; D: -; DNA: TGTGCCACCAGTGATTCCGGCAGGGATGAGACCCAGTACTTC; CDR3: CATSDSGRDETQYF
J: TRBJ2-3; size: once; V: TRBV27; D: -; DNA: TGTGCCAGTACCCGCATCGATGGCCGACGCCCCACAGATACGCAGTATTTT; CDR3: CASTRIDGRRPTDTQYF
J: TRBJ2-1; size: once; V: TRBV24-1; D: -; DNA: TGTGCCACCAGTGATTTGGGACCGGGGGCATGGAGTGCTGAGCAGTTCTTC; CDR3: CATSDLGPGAWSAEQFF
J: TRBJ1-5; size: -; V: TRBV30; D: -; DNA: TGTGCCTGGAGCCCGGTTGGCGACAGAATTAATAGCAATCAGCCCCAGCATTTT; CDR3: CAWSPVGDRINSNQPQHF
J: TRBJ2-5; size: -; V: TRBV15; D: -; DNA: TGTGCCACCAGCAGTCCCCAGGGTAACGCGAGGGAGACCCAGTACTTC; CDR3: CATSSPQGNARETQYF
J: TRBJ2-7; size: -; V: TRBV4-1; D: -; DNA: TGCGCCAGCAGCCAAGTGAAGTGGGACGAGCAGTACTTC; CDR3: CASSQVKWDEQYF
J: TRBJ2-7; size: once; V: TRBV5-4; D: -; DNA: TGTGCCAGCAGCCGGGTAGGGTCCTACGAGCAGTACTTC; CDR3: CASSRVGSYEQYF
J: TRBJ2-7; size: -; V: TRBV3-1/TRBV3-2; D: TRBD1; DNA: TGTGCCAGCAGCCCGGTTTTGGACAGGCGGGCCTACGAGCAGTACTTC; CDR3: CASSPVLDRRAYEQYF
J: TRBJ2-1; size: -; V: TRBV5-1; D: TRBD2; DNA: TGCGCCAGCAGCTCTTACAGCGGGAGGGCCTACAATGAGCAGTTCTTC; CDR3: CASSSYSGRAYNEQFF
J: TRBJ2-6; size: -; V: TRBV9; D: -; DNA: TGTGCCAGCAGCCCCACGGTGCGGGACCGGTCTGGGGCCAACGTCCTGACTTTC; CDR3: CASSPTVRDRSGANVLTF
J: TRBJ2-7; size: -; V: TRBV18; D: -; DNA: TGTGCCAGCCAGGAGACAGTTTCCTACGAGCAGTACTTC; CDR3: CASQETVSYEQYF
J: TRBJ2-7; size: -; V: TRBV2; D: -; DNA: TGTGCCAGCAGACCGACACTAATCTACGAGCAGTACTTC; CDR3: CASRPTLIYEQYF
J: TRBJ1-1; size: -; V: TRBV5-1; D: TRBD1; DNA: TGCGCCAGCAGCTTTGCCAGGGGGGAGAACACTGAAGCTTTCTTT; CDR3: CASSFARGENTEAFF